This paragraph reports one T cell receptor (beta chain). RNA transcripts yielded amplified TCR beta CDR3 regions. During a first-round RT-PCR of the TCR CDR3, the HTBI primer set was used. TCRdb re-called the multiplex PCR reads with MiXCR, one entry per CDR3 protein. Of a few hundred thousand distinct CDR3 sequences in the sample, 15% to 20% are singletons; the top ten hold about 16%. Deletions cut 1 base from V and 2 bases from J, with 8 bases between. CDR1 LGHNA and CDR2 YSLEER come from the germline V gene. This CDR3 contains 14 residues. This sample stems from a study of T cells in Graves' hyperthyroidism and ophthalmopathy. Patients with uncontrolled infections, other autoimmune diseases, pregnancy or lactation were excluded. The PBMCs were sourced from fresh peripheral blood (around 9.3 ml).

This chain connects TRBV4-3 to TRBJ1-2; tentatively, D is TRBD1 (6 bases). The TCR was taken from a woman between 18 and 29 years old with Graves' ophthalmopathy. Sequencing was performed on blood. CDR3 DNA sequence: TGCGCCAGCAGCCAAGGGACAGACAACTATGGCTACACCTTC. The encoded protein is CASSQGTDNYGYTF.